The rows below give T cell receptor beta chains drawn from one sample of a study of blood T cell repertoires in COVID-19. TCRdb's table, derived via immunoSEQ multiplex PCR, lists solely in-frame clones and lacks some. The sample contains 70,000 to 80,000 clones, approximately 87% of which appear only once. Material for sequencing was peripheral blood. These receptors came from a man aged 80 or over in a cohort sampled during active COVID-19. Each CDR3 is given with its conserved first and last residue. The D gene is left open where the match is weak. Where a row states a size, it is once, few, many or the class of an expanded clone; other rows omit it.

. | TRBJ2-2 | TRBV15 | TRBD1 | CATSGWTGENTGELFF | TGTGCCACCAGCGGTTGGACAGGGGAGAACACCGGGGAGCTGTTTTTT
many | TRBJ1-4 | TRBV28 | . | CASTTTGNGNEKLFF | TGTGCCAGCACTACCACAGGGAATGGAAATGAAAAACTGTTTTTT
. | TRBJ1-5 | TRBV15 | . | CATSRDLGQPNQPQHF | TGTGCCACCAGCAGAGATCTTGGGCAGCCCAATCAGCCCCAGCATTTT
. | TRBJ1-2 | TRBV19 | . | CASSIDGRGGYTF | TGTGCCAGTAGTATAGATGGCCGGGGTGGCTACACCTTC
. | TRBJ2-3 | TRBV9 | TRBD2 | CASSVGVGLAGGTQYF | TGTGCCAGCAGCGTAGGAGTCGGACTAGCGGGGGGGACGCAGTATTTT
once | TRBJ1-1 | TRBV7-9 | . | CASSLAAGRAEAFF | TGTGCCAGCAGCTTAGCTGCGGGGCGGGCTGAAGCTTTCTTT
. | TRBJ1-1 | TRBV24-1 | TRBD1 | CATSGTGGTAFF | TGTGCCACCAGCGGGACAGGGGGAACAGCTTTCTTT
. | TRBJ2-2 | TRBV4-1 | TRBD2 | CASRQLAGGFLTGELFF | TGCGCCAGCAGGCAACTAGCGGGGGGGTTCTTAACCGGGGAGCTGTTTTTT
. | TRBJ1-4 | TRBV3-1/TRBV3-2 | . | CASSHQGATNEKLFF | TGTGCCAGCAGCCACCAGGGTGCAACTAATGAAAAACTGTTTTTT
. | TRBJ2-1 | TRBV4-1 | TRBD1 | CASSQQGVTYNEQFF | TGCGCCAGCAGCCAACAGGGGGTCACCTACAATGAGCAGTTCTTC
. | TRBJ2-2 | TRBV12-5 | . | CASGLVSGGPGELFF | TGTGCTAGTGGTTTGGTCTCAGGGGGGCCCGGGGAGCTGTTTTTT
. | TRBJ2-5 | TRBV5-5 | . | CASSSRPTIRETQYF | TGTGCCAGCAGCAGCCGACCGACTATTAGAGAGACCCAGTACTTC
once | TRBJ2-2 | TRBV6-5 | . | CASSTRGTGELFF | TGTGCCAGCAGTACCAGGGGAACCGGGGAGCTGTTTTTT
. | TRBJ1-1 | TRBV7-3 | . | CASSSDPMNTEAFF | TGTGCCAGCAGCAGCGACCCAATGAACACTGAAGCTTTCTTT
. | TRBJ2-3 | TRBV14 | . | CASSQEVAGEDTQYF | TGTGCCAGCAGCCAAGAGGTGGCAGGGGAAGATACGCAGTATTTT
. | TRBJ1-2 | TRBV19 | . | CASSRRGESYGYTF | TGTGCCAGTAGTCGGCGGGGGGAGTCCTATGGCTACACCTTC
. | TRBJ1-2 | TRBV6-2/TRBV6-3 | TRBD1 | CASSYNRGRVDYGYTF | TGTGCCAGCAGTTATAACAGGGGGCGAGTCGACTATGGCTACACCTTC
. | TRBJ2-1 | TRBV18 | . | CASSQRTDVNEQFF | TGTGCCAGCTCCCAGCGGACAGACGTTAATGAGCAGTTCTTC
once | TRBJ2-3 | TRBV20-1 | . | CSAAAGDTQYF | TGCAGTGCCGCGGCCGGAGATACGCAGTATTTT
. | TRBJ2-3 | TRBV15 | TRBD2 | CATSSRLAGGFTDTQYF | TGTGCCACCAGCAGCCGATTAGCGGGGGGATTCACAGATACGCAGTATTTT
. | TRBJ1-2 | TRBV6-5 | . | CASSYSREYYGYTF | TGTGCCAGCAGTTACTCGCGAGAGTACTATGGCTACACCTTC
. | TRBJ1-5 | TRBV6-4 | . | CASSREENQPQHF | TGTGCCAGCAGCAGGGAGGAGAATCAGCCCCAGCATTTT
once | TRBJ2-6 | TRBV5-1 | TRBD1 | CASSLTPPGQGLPGANVLTF | TGCGCCAGCAGCTTAACTCCCCCGGGACAGGGGTTGCCTGGGGCCAACGTCCTGACTTTC
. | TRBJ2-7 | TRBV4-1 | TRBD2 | CASSRGGREQYF | TGCGCCAGCAGCCGCGGGGGGCGGGAGCAGTACTTC
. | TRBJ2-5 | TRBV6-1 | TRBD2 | CASSEGTSGQETQYF | TGTGCCAGCAGTGAGGGGACTAGCGGGCAAGAGACCCAGTACTTC
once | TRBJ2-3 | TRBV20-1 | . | CSASHPGSSTDTQYF | TGCAGTGCTAGTCATCCGGGTAGTTCCACAGATACGCAGTATTTT
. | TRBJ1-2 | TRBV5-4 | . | CASSPDSNYGYTF | TGTGCCAGCAGCCCGGACAGTAACTATGGCTACACCTTC